This TCR beta chain was profiled in a study of T-cell reconstitution after alpha-beta-depleted transplantation in children. This clonotype was detected many times. Its antigen is as yet unknown. This CDR3 is built from 15 residues. Trimming cost V 6 bases and J 2 bases, with 20 bases left between them. CDR1 and CDR2 (germline): DFQATT, SNEGSKA (reference sequence). Findings and limits, study-wide: The main origin of T-cell counts and diversity one year after transplant was newly produced T cells. Some patients' high day-60 TCRbeta diversity was traced to surviving recipient T cells and thymic progenitors. Several hundred graft clones that had expanded were reportedly the source of alpha-beta T cells about two months after transplant.

Using unique molecular identifiers, the investigators prepared the TCRbeta library. TCRdb re-called the PCR reads through MiXCR, storing one row per CDR3 protein. The table lists a few hundred thousand distinct CDR3 sequences, about 7% of them singletons. The clonotype comes from a boy younger than 10 with acute lymphoblastic leukemia, due to receive a stem cell transplant. The chain carries TRBV20-1 and TRBJ2-7; D is tentatively TRBD1 or TRBD2 (6 bases each). The sample was PBMCs, taken before TCRalphabeta/CD19-depleted stem cell transplant. The CDR3 here is CSANPGASGTYEQYF. The CDR3 nucleotides are TGCAGTGCCAACCCGGGGGCGAGCGGCACCTACGAGCAGTACTTC.